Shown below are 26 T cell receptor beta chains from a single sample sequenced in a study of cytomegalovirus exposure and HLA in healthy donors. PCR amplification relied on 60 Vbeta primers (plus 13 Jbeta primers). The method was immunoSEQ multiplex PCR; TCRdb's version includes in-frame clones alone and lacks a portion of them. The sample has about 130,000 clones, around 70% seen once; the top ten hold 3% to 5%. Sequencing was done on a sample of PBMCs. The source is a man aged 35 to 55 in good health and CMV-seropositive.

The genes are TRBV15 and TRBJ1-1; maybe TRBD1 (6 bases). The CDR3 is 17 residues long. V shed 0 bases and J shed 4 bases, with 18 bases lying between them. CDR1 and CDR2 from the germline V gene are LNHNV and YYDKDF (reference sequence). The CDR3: CATSRDSWGRDATEAFF. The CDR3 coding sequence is TGTGCCACCAGCAGAGATTCTTGGGGGCGAGATGCCACTGAAGCTTTCTTT.

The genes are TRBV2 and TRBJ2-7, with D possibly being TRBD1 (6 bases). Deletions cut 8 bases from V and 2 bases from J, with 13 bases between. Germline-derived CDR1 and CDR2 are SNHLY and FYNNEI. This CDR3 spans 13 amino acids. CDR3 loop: CASLRDTAYEQYF. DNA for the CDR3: TGTGCCAGCCTCCGGGACACCGCCTACGAGCAGTACTTC.

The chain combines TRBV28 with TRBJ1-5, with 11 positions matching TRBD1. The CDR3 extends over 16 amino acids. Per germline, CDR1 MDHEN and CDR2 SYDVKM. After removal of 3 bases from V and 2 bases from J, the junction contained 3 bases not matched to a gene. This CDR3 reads CASSFGQGAGNQPQHF. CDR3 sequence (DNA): TGTGCCAGCAGTTTCGGACAGGGGGCGGGCAATCAGCCCCAGCATTTT.

The CDR3 loop is CASSLSQGAHEQYF. The CDR3 DNA sequence: TGTGCCAGCAGTTTATCGCAGGGGGCCCACGAGCAGTACTTC. The chain recombines TRBV27 with TRBJ2-5; 8 bases are shared with TRBD1. The assigned J gene may be wrong: the sequence end matches TRBJ2-7 better. The CDR3 consists of 14 residues. CDR1 MNHEY and CDR2 SMNVEV come from the germline V gene (reference sequence).

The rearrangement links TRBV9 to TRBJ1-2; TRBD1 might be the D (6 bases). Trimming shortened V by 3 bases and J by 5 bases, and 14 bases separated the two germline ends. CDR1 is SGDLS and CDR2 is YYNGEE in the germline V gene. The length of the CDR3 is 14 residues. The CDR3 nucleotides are TGTGCCAGCAGCGGTGACAGGACCGGGTATGGCTACACCTTC. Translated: CASSGDRTGYGYTF.

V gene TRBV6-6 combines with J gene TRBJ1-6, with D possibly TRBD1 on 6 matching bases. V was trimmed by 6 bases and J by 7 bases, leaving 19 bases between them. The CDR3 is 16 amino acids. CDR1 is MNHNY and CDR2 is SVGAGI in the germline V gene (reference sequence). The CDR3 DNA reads TGTGCCAGCAGCGATGAGAGGGCAGGGGAGAATTCACCCCTCCACTTT. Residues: CASSDERAGENSPLHF.

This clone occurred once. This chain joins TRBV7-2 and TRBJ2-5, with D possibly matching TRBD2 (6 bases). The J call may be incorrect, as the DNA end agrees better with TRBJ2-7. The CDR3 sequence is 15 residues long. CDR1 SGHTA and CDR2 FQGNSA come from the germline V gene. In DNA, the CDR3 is TGTGCCAGCAGTTCATCCTCGGCCGGGAGCTACGAGCAGTACTTC. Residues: CASSSSSAGSYEQYF.

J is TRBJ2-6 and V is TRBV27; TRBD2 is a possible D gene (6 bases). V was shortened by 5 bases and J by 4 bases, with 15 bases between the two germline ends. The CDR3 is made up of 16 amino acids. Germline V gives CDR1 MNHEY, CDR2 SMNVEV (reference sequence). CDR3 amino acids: CASSPRAAGGANVLTF. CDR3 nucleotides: TGTGCCAGCAGTCCGCGGGCGGCGGGGGGGGCCAACGTCCTGACTTTC.

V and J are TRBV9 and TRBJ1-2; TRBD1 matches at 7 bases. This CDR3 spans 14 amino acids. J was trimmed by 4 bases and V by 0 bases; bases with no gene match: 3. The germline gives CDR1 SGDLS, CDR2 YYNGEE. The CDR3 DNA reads TGTGCCAGCAGCGTAGGGGCAGGGGGCTATGGCTACACCTTC. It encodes CASSVGAGGYGYTF.

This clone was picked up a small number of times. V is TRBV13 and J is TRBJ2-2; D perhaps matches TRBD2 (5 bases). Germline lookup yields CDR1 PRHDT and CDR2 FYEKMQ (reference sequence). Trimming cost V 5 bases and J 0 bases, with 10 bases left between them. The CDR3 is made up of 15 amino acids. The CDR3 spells CASSLPGTNTGELFF. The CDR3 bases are TGTGCCAGCAGCCTTCCGGGGACGAACACCGGGGAGCTGTTTTTT.

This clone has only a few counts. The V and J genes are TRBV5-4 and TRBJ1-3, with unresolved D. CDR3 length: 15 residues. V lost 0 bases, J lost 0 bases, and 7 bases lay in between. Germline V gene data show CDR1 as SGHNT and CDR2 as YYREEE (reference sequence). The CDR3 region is CASSLGSGSGNTIYF. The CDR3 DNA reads TGTGCCAGCAGCTTGGGTTCGGGCTCTGGAAACACCATATATTTT.

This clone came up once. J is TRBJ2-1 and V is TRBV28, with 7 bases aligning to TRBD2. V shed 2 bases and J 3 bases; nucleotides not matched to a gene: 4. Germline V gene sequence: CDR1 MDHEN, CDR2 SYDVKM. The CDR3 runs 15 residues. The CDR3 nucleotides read TGTGCCAGCAGTTTAGCGGGAGTCATCTACAATGAGCAGTTCTTC. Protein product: CASSLAGVIYNEQFF. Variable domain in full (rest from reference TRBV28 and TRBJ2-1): DVKVTQSSRYLVKRTGEKVFLECVQDMDHENMFWYRQDPGLGLRLIYFSYDVKMKEKGDIPEGYSVSREKKERFSLILESASTNQTSMYLCASSLAGVIYNEQFFGPGTRLTVL.

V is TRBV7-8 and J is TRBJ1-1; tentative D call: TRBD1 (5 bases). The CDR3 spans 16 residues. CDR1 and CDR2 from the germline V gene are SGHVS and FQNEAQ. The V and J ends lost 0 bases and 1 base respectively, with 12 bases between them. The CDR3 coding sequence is TGTGCCAGCAGCTTAGCGTTGGGACTAGGGAACACTGAAGCTTTCTTT. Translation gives CASSLALGLGNTEAFF.

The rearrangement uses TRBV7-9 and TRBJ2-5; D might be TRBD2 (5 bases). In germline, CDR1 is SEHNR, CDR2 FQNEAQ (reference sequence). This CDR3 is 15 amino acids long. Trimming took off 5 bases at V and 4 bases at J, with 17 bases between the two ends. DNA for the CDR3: TGTGCCAGCAGCCCCTTAGCGAGAGAGGGAGAGACCCAGTACTTC. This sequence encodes CASSPLAREGETQYF. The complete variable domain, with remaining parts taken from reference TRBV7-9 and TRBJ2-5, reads DTGVSQNPRHKITKRGQNVTFRCDPISEHNRLYWYRQTLGQGPEFLTYFQNEAQLEKSRLLSDRFSAERPKGSFSTLEIQRTEQGDSAMYLCASSPLAREGETQYFGPGTRLLVL.

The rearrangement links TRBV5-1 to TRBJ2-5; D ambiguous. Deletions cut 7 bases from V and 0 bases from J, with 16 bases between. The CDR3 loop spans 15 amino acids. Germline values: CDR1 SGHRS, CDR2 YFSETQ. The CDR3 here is CASSYGQAHQETQYF. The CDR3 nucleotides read TGCGCCAGCTCCTATGGGCAGGCGCACCAAGAGACCCAGTACTTC.

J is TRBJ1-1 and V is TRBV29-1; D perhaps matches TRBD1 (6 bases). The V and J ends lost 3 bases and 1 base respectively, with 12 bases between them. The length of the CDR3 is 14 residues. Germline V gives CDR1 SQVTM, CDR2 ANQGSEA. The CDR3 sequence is CSVDGGHRNTEAFF. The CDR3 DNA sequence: TGCAGCGTTGATGGGGGACACCGGAACACTGAAGCTTTCTTT. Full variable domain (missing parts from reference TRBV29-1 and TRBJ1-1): SAVISQKPSRDICQRGTSLTIQCQVDSQVTMMFWYRQQPGQSLTLIATANQGSEATYESGFVIDKFPISRPNLTFSTLTVSNMSPEDSSIYLCSVDGGHRNTEAFFGQGTRLTVV.

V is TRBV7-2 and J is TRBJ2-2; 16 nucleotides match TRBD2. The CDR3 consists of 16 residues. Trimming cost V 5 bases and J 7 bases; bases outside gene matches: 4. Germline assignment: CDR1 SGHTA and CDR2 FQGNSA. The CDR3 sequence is CASSMGLAGGGGELFF. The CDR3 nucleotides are TGTGCCAGCAGCATGGGACTAGCGGGAGGGGGCGGGGAGCTGTTTTTT.

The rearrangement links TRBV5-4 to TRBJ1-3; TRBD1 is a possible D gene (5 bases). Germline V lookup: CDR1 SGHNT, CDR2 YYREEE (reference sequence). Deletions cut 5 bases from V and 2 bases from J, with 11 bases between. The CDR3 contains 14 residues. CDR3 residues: CASSYGGTGNTIYF. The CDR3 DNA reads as TGTGCCAGCAGTTATGGGGGGACTGGAAACACCATATATTTT.

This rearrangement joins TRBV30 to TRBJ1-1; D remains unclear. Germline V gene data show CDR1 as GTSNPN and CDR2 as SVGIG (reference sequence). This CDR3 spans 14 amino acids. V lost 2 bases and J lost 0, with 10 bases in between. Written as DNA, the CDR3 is TGTGCCTGGAGTCCCGACGGGTTGAACACTGAAGCTTTCTTT. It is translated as CAWSPDGLNTEAFF.

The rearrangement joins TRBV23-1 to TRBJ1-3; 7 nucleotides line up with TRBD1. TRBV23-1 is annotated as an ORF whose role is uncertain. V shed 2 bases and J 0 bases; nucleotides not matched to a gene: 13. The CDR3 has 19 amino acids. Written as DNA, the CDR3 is TGCGCCAGCAGTCAAAAGTTTCGGGACAGCTTTGACTCTGGAAACACCATATATTTT. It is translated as CASSQKFRDSFDSGNTIYF.

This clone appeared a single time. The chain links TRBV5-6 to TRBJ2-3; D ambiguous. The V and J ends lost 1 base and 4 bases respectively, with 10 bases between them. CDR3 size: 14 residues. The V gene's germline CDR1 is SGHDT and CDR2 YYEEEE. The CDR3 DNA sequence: TGTGCCAGCAGCTTGTCCTATCGCTCAGATACGCAGTATTTT. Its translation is CASSLSYRSDTQYF. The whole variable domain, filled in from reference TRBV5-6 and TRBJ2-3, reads DAGVTQSPTHLIKTRGQQVTLRCSPKSGHDTVSWYQQALGQGPQFIFQYYEEEERQRGNFPDRFSGHQFPNYSSELNVNALLLGDSALYLCASSLSYRSDTQYFGPGTRLTVL.

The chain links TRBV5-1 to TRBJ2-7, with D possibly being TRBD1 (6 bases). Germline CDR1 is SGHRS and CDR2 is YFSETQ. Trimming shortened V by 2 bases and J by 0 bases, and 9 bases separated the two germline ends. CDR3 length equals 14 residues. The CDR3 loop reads CASSLTGYSYEQYF. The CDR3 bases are TGCGCCAGCAGCTTAACAGGGTACTCCTACGAGCAGTACTTC.

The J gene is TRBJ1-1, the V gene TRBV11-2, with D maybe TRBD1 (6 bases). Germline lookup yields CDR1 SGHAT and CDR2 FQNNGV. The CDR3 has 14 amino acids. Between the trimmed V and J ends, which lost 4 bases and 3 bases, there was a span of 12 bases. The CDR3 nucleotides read TGTGCCAGCAGCTCCTCCGGACAGTACACTGAAGCTTTCTTT. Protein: CASSSSGQYTEAFF.

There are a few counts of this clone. In DNA, the CDR3 is TGTGCCTGGAGTGTACATAGGGGACAGGGGGCGAGCAATCAGCCCCAGCATTTT. It codes for CAWSVHRGQGASNQPQHF. J is TRBJ1-5 and V is TRBV30; 12 nucleotides agree with TRBD1. Germline CDR1 is GTSNPN and CDR2 is SVGIG (reference sequence). V shed 0 bases and J 1 base; nucleotides not matched to a gene: 7. CDR3 length equals 18 residues.

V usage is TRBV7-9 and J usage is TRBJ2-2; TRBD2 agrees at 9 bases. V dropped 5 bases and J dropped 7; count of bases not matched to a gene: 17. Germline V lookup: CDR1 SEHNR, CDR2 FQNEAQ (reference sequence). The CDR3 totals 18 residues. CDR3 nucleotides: TGTGCCAGCAGCACAAGCCTACTAGCGGGCCCCAGGGGCGGGGAGCTGTTTTTT. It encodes CASSTSLLAGPRGGELFF.

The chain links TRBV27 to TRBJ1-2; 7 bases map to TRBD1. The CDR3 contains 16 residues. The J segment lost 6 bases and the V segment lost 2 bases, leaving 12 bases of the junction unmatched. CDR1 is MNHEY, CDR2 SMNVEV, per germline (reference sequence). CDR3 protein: CASSLRGRDIGNGYTF. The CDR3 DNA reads TGTGCCAGCAGTTTAAGGGGGCGGGACATAGGGAATGGCTACACCTTC.